The 30 T cell receptor beta chains listed next were all sequenced from one sample in a study of blood T cell repertoires in COVID-19. The data were produced by immunoSEQ multiplex PCR, yet TCRdb's version contains in-frame clones alone and is incomplete. The sample gives tens of thousands of clones, approximately 90% of which show up once; 1.3% is in the top ten. Input material: peripheral blood. These receptor sequences come from a woman aged 80 or over with acute or convalescent COVID-19.

The chain couples TRBV5-1 to TRBJ2-2, with 7 bases aligning to TRBD1. Germline lookup yields CDR1 SGHRS and CDR2 YFSETQ. V lost 6 bases to trimming and J lost 5 bases; unmatched junction nucleotides: 4. The CDR3 has 13 amino acids. In nucleotides, the CDR3 is TGCGCCAGCACGGAACAGGGGACCGGGGAGCTGTTTTTT. Amino acid sequence: CASTEQGTGELFF.

This rearrangement joins TRBV25-1 to TRBJ2-5, with a weak D call TRBD1 (5 bases). The CDR3 is 16 residues long. CDR1 is MGHDK and CDR2 is SYGVNS in the germline V gene. The V gene lost 1 base and the J gene lost 3 bases, with 15 bases spanning the gap. The CDR3: CASSESGIGVEETQYF. The CDR3 DNA sequence: TGTGCCAGCAGTGAATCTGGGATAGGGGTCGAAGAGACCCAGTACTTC.

The chain links TRBV15 to TRBJ2-5; perhaps TRBD1 as D (5 bases). V was clipped by 1 base and J by 1 base, with 7 bases between them. Germline CDR1 reads LNHNV; CDR2 reads YYDKDF (reference sequence). This CDR3 region has 14 residues. The DNA for the CDR3 is TGTGCCACCAGCAGAGTAACAGGCCAAGAGACCCAGTACTTC. Amino acid sequence: CATSRVTGQETQYF.

The CDR3 is CASSDQGGSPLHF. The CDR3 DNA reads TGTGCCAGCAGTGACCAGGGCGGATCACCCCTCCACTTT. The chain recombines TRBV2 with TRBJ1-6, with a possible D match to TRBD1 (5 bases). CDR1 is SNHLY and CDR2 is FYNNEI in the germline V gene. This CDR3 spans 13 amino acids. The V gene lost 3 bases and the J gene lost 10 bases, with 10 bases spanning the gap.

The chain uses TRBV9 and TRBJ2-1, with 8 bases matching TRBD2. The CDR3 runs 16 residues. The trim removed 0 bases at V and 3 bases at J, leaving 5 bases unmatched. Germline lookup yields CDR1 SGDLS and CDR2 YYNGEE. In nucleotides, the CDR3 is TGTGCCAGCAGCGTAGACAGCGGGAGCTTCTACAATGAGCAGTTCTTC. Its translation: CASSVDSGSFYNEQFF.

V and J are TRBV7-2 and TRBJ1-2; D is uncertain. The CDR3 loop spans 11 amino acids. Germline values: CDR1 SGHTA, CDR2 FQGNSA. V was trimmed by 1 base and J by 10 bases, leaving 7 bases between them. In DNA, the CDR3 is TGTGCCAGCAGCTTAGGAGCCCCCTACACCTTC. It codes for CASSLGAPYTF.

This clone was counted once. CDR3 sequence reads: CASSPPRAGVSYNEQFF. CDR3 bases: TGCGCCAGCAGCCCACCTCGAGCGGGAGTCTCCTACAATGAGCAGTTCTTC. The rearrangement uses TRBV4-1 and TRBJ2-1; 8 positions agree with TRBD2. V shed 4 bases, J shed 0 bases, and the junction held 8 bases outside the gene matches. Germline CDR1 reads MGHRA; CDR2 reads YSYEKL. The CDR3 extends over 17 amino acids.

V and J are TRBV29-1 and TRBJ1-2, with D perhaps matching TRBD1 (5 bases). The germline V and J ends were trimmed by 0 bases and 4 bases, with 18 bases remaining between them. The CDR3 contains 16 residues. The germline V gene has CDR1 SQVTM and CDR2 ANQGSEA. CDR3 residues: CSVEEEGTVGFYGYTF. The CDR3 nucleotides are TGCAGCGTTGAAGAAGAAGGGACTGTGGGATTCTATGGCTACACCTTC.

The chain combines TRBV11-2 with TRBJ2-5, with TRBD2 matching over 9 bases. V shed 2 bases and J 5 bases; nucleotides not matched to a gene: 9. The CDR3 spans 16 residues. The germline V gene encodes CDR1 SGHAT and CDR2 FQNNGV. The CDR3 loop reads CASSLWRGGLGETQYF. CDR3 nucleotides: TGTGCCAGCAGCTTATGGCGGGGGGGCCTAGGGGAGACCCAGTACTTC.

The chain recombines TRBV19 with TRBJ1-6; D ambiguous. The V gene lost 6 bases and the J gene lost 2 bases, with 14 bases spanning the gap. In germline, CDR1 is LNHDA, CDR2 SQIVND (reference sequence). CDR3 length equals 16 residues. CDR3 sequence: CASSNYRDTYNSPLHF. The CDR3 coding sequence is TGTGCCAGTAGCAACTACCGGGATACCTATAATTCACCCCTCCACTTT. Looking up the rest from reference TRBV19 and TRBJ1-6 gives the full variable domain: DGGITQSPKYLFRKEGQNVTLSCEQNLNHDAMYWYRQDPGQGLRLIYYSQIVNDFQKGDIAEGYSVSREKKESFPLTVTSAQKNPTAFYLCASSNYRDTYNSPLHFGNGTRLTVT.

The genes are TRBV7-6 and TRBJ2-3; D ambiguous. CDR3 length: 13 amino acids. Per germline, CDR1 SGHVS and CDR2 FNYEAQ. V was cut by 1 base and J by 4 bases, with 6 bases left in between. CDR3 nucleotide sequence: TGTGCCAGCAGCTTAGACAGCCCAGATACGCAGTATTTT. Translating gives CASSLDSPDTQYF.

The chain joins TRBV2 to TRBJ1-4; TRBD1 matches at 10 bases. This CDR3 contains 18 residues. Germline trimming cut 4 bases from V and 7 bases from J; bases unmatched to any gene: 15. CDR1 and CDR2 (germline): SNHLY, FYNNEI. In nucleotides, the CDR3 is TGTGCCAGCAGTGGGAGTTGGGACAGGGGTGCTCTTGGTGAAAAACTGTTTTTT. Amino acids: CASSGSWDRGALGEKLFF. The whole variable domain, remainder taken from reference TRBV2 and TRBJ1-4, is EPEVTQTPSHQVTQMGQEVILRCVPISNHLYFYWYRQILGQKVEFLVSFYNNEISEKSEIFDDQFSVERPDGSNFTLKIRSTKLEDSAMYFCASSGSWDRGALGEKLFFGSGTQLSVL.

The chain employs TRBV18 and TRBJ2-7; possibly TRBD1 for D (6 bases). The CDR3 loop spans 12 amino acids. Trimming shortened V by 5 bases and J by 3 bases, and 8 bases separated the two germline ends. Germline CDR1 and CDR2: KGHSH and LQKENI. The CDR3 region has the DNA TGTGCCAGCTCAGAGGGACACTACGAGCAGTACTTC. It yields the protein CASSEGHYEQYF.

Only a few counts were recorded for this clone. V is TRBV12-3 or TRBV12-4 and J is TRBJ1-5; the D gene is possibly TRBD1 (6 bases). The CDR3 covers 13 residues. V was shortened by 6 bases and J by 5 bases, with 11 bases between the two germline ends. This CDR3 reads CASRQGEDQPQHF. CDR3 coding DNA: TGTGCCAGCAGACAGGGCGAGGATCAGCCCCAGCATTTT.

The rearrangement joins TRBV4-1 to TRBJ1-2; a possible D gene is TRBD1 (6 bases). V lost 1 base to trimming and J lost 8 bases, with 20 bases between them. The CDR3 consists of 16 residues. Germline CDR1 and CDR2: MGHRA and YSYEKL. DNA for the CDR3: TGCGCCAGCAGCCAAGGGGGTCTCAGGGGCCGCAGGGGCTACACCTTC. It yields the protein CASSQGGLRGRRGYTF.

The chain recombines TRBV6-5 with TRBJ2-6; D is undetermined. V was trimmed by 8 bases and J by 1 base, leaving 9 bases between them. Per the germline V gene, CDR1 is MNHEY and CDR2 is SVGAGI. This CDR3 comprises 14 residues. CDR3 coding DNA: TGTGCCAGCGAAGTGACATCTGGGGCCAACGTCCTGACTTTC. Protein: CASEVTSGANVLTF.

V gene TRBV4-2 combines with J gene TRBJ1-5; D unclear. Germline-derived CDR1 and CDR2 are LGHNA and YNFKEQ. V lost 3 bases and J 7 bases, leaving 13 bases between the germline ends. This CDR3 contains 14 residues. CDR3 residues: CASSQITGNQPQHF. The CDR3 nucleotides read TGTGCCAGCAGCCAGATAACGGGGAACCAGCCCCAGCATTTT.

The CDR3 sequence: CASSIAAGHYGYTF. CDR3 coding DNA: TGTGCCAGTAGTATCGCCGCAGGGCACTATGGCTACACCTTC. The chain is built from TRBV19 and TRBJ1-2; the D gene is possibly TRBD1 (5 bases). V was trimmed by 3 bases and J by 3 bases, leaving 11 bases between them. Looked up from germline, CDR1 is LNHDA and CDR2 is SQIVND (reference sequence). The CDR3 has 14 residues.

The V call is TRBV5-6, the J call TRBJ2-3, with TRBD1 as a possible D gene (6 bases). CDR3 length: 16 residues. Germline values: CDR1 SGHDT, CDR2 YYEEEE. The germline V and J ends were trimmed by 3 bases and 0 bases, with 14 bases remaining between them. In DNA, the CDR3 is TGTGCCAGCAGCTCTAGGACAGTGACTAGCACAGATACGCAGTATTTT. Translated: CASSSRTVTSTDTQYF.

The chain links TRBV18 to TRBJ1-5; D is perhaps TRBD1 (5 bases). V was cut by 0 bases and J by 0 bases, with 9 bases left in between. The CDR3 runs to 16 residues. Germline V gene data show CDR1 as KGHSH and CDR2 as LQKENI. In DNA form, the CDR3 reads TGTGCCAGCTCACCACCGAGACAGAATAGCAATCAGCCCCAGCATTTT. As protein: CASSPPRQNSNQPQHF. The whole variable domain, remainder taken from reference TRBV18 and TRBJ1-5, is NAGVMQNPRHLVRRRGQEARLRCSPMKGHSHVYWYRQLPEEGLKFMVYLQKENIIDESGMPKERFSAEFPKEGPSILRIQQVVRGDSAAYFCASSPPRQNSNQPQHFGDGTRLSIL.

The V and J genes are TRBV24-1 and TRBJ2-2; tentatively, D is TRBD1 (5 bases). Per the germline V gene, CDR1 is KGHDR and CDR2 is SFDVKD. Deletions cut 1 base from V and 3 bases from J, with 14 bases between. This CDR3 contains 17 residues. CDR3 sequence: CATSDLALGRYTGELFF. The CDR3 DNA is TGTGCCACCAGTGATTTAGCTCTGGGGCGTTACACCGGGGAGCTGTTTTTT.

This clone was counted between two and nine times. This chain uses TRBV6-5 with TRBJ2-1; 11 bases align to TRBD2. CDR1 is MNHEY and CDR2 is SVGAGI in the germline V gene. The CDR3 loop spans 14 amino acids. The V and J ends lost 8 bases and 7 bases, in that order; junction bases with no gene match: 7. CDR3 nucleotides: TGTGCCAGCGGAATAGCGGGGGGGTATAATGAGCAGTTCTTC. Encoded protein: CASGIAGGYNEQFF.

The chain carries TRBV6-1 and TRBJ1-4, with unresolved D. V lost 4 bases to trimming and J lost 0 bases, with 12 bases between them. CDR1 is MNHNS and CDR2 is SASEGT in the germline V gene. This CDR3 region has 16 residues. The CDR3: CASSALLLATNEKLFF. CDR3 in DNA: TGTGCCAGCAGTGCCCTCCTCCTTGCAACTAATGAAAAACTGTTTTTT.

The rearrangement uses TRBV10-3 and TRBJ2-7, with 8 bases that match TRBD1. The CDR3 extends over 14 amino acids. The germline CDR1 and CDR2 sequences are ENHRY and SYGVKD. The junction had 4 bases not matched to a gene; V was cut back by 6 bases and J by 0 bases. CDR3 loop: CAISRQGSSYEQYF. The DNA for the CDR3 is TGTGCCATCAGCCGACAGGGGAGCTCCTACGAGCAGTACTTC.

This sequence joins TRBV6-2 or TRBV6-3 and TRBJ2-1; 12 bases match TRBD2. The CDR3 extends over 14 amino acids. The germline CDR1 and CDR2 sequences are MNHEY and SVGEGT. The trim removed 2 bases at V and 7 bases at J, leaving 0 bases unmatched. The CDR3 region has the DNA TGTGCCAGCAGTTACACTAGCGGGGGGAATGAGCAGTTCTTC. This translates into CASSYTSGGNEQFF.

This chain joins TRBV5-4 and TRBJ2-1; TRBD1 matches at 7 bases. The length of the CDR3 is 14 residues. V shed 0 bases and J 6 bases; nucleotides not matched to a gene: 3. The germline gives CDR1 SGHNT, CDR2 YYREEE (reference sequence). CDR3 in DNA: TGTGCCAGCAGCTTGGCCGACAGGGTCAATGAGCAGTTCTTC. This codes for CASSLADRVNEQFF.

V usage is TRBV11-3 and J usage is TRBJ2-2; TRBD2 might be the D (6 bases). CDR3 length equals 15 residues. With 5 bases removed from V and 7 bases from J, the gap between germline ends came to 17 bases. In germline, CDR1 is SGHNT, CDR2 YENEEA. DNA for the CDR3: TGTGCCAGCAGCCCTCGGGACTCCCGGGGCGGGGAGCTGTTTTTT. This encodes CASSPRDSRGGELFF.

The chain is built from TRBV5-1 and TRBJ1-1, with a tentative D call TRBD1 (5 bases). CDR1 and CDR2 from the germline V gene are SGHRS and YFSETQ. Trimming left V 0 bases short and J 0 bases short, with 9 bases between. The CDR3 is 15 amino acids. The CDR3 here is CASSLAAGMNTEAFF. DNA of the CDR3: TGCGCCAGCAGCTTGGCGGCAGGGATGAACACTGAAGCTTTCTTT.

The chain has TRBV5-1 and TRBJ1-6, with D tentatively TRBD1 (5 bases). This CDR3 contains 15 residues. The germline gives CDR1 SGHRS, CDR2 YFSETQ. The V end lost 5 bases, the J end lost 10 bases, and 19 bases lay between the germline ends. The CDR3 loop reads CASRGDGRVRSPLHF. CDR3 nucleotide sequence: TGCGCCAGCAGAGGCGACGGCAGGGTGCGGTCACCCCTCCACTTT.

The rearrangement links TRBV19 to TRBJ1-5, with a possible D match to TRBD1 (6 bases). Per the germline V gene, CDR1 is LNHDA and CDR2 is SQIVND (reference sequence). The CDR3 totals 14 residues. With 4 bases removed from V and 6 bases from J, the gap between germline ends came to 13 bases. The CDR3 protein is CASSTPTGSQPQHF. The CDR3 nucleotides read TGTGCCAGTAGTACCCCCACAGGGAGTCAGCCCCAGCATTTT.